This TCR beta chain was retrieved from a study of shared clonotypes between healthy human individuals. Study results and limitations: Having only a few donors restricted how much genetic and exposure-history diversity was captured.

As concerns this clone: The antigen remains undetermined.

Only CD45RO-negative cells positively selected for CCR7 counted as naive CD8 cells, so terminally differentiated effector memory CD45RA+ cells were excluded. There were only Caucasian adults among the donors, and all lived in Nashville, Tennessee. Method: immunoSEQ multiplex PCR; TCRdb's copy keeps in-frame clones and lacks some. The table has hundreds of thousands of clones, just under 97% seen once; the top ten hold 0.085% to 0.11%. This CDR3 has 17 residues. Between the trimmed V and J ends, which lost 4 bases and 3 bases, there was a span of 19 bases. Looked up from germline, CDR1 is LNHDA and CDR2 is SQIVND (reference sequence).

The specimen was naive CD8+ T cells sorted from blood. The chain couples TRBV19 to TRBJ2-1; D tentatively fits TRBD1 or TRBD2 (5 bases each). The source of this sequence is a woman younger than 45 in good health. The DNA of the CDR3 is TGTGCCAGTAGTAGGGGGATAGCTCCACCCCGCTACAATGAGCAGTTCTTC. Protein product: CASSRGIAPPRYNEQFF.